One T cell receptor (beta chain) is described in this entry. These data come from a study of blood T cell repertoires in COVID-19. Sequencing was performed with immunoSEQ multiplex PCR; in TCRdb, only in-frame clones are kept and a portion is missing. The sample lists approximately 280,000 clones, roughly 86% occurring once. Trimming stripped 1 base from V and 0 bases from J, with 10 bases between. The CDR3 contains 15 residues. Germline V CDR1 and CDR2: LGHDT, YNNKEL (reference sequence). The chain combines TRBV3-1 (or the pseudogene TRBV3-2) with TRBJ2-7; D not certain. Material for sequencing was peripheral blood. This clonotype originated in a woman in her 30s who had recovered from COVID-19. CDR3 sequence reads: CASSQVRLYSYEQYF. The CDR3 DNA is TGTGCCAGCAGCCAAGTGAGGCTTTACTCCTACGAGCAGTACTTC.